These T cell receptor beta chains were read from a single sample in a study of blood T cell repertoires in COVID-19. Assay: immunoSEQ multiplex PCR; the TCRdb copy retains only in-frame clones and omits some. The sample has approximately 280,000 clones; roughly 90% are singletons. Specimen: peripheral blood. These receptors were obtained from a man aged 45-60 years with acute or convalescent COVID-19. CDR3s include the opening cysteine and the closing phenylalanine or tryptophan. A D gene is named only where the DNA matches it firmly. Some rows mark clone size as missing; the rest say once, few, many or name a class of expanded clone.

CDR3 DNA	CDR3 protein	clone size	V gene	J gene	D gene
TGTGCCAGCAGGGGAGACCAGAATCAGCCCCAGCATTTT	CASRGDQNQPQHF	many	TRBV2	TRBJ1-5	NA
TGTGCCAGCAGCCGGGCCCCGGGGAACTATGGCTACACCTTC	CASSRAPGNYGYTF	NA	TRBV2	TRBJ1-2	NA
TGCGCCAGCAGCCGGGGAGGGGACCAGAACACTGAAGCTTTCTTT	CASSRGGDQNTEAFF	NA	TRBV5-1	TRBJ1-1	NA
TGTGCCAGCAGCAAAGTTAACAGCTTGGGCACTGAAGCTTTCTTT	CASSKVNSLGTEAFF	NA	TRBV21-1	TRBJ1-1	NA
TGTGCCAGCAGTTTTCCAACGACGGGGAGCTCCTACAATGAGCAGTTCTTC	CASSFPTTGSSYNEQFF	many	TRBV27	TRBJ2-1	NA
TGTGCCAGCAGCCAAGATCCAGGGACCGGGGAGCTGTTTTTT	CASSQDPGTGELFF	once	TRBV3-1/TRBV3-2	TRBJ2-2	NA
TGTGCCTGGAGCGCTAACAGGGGAAGGAATTCACCCCTCCACTTT	CAWSANRGRNSPLHF	NA	TRBV30	TRBJ1-6	TRBD1
TGTGCCAGCAGCCCCCAGGGGGGCGGCTACACCTTC	CASSPQGGGYTF	NA	TRBV7-9	TRBJ1-2	TRBD1
TGTGCCAGCAGCCACAGGGGTGGGGAGACCCAGTACTTC	CASSHRGGETQYF	NA	TRBV3-1/TRBV3-2	TRBJ2-5	NA
TGTGCCAGCAGGGTTATCAGGGGTGGCGAGCAGTACTTC	CASRVIRGGEQYF	NA	TRBV7-2	TRBJ2-7	NA
TGTGCCAGCAGACCACAGGGGGAAAGAAACACCATATATTTT	CASRPQGERNTIYF	NA	TRBV2	TRBJ1-3	TRBD1
TGTGCCAGTCATGGACAGGGGACGAATCAGCCCCAGCATTTT	CASHGQGTNQPQHF	NA	TRBV6-5	TRBJ1-5	TRBD1
TGTGCCAGCAGCTTAGATACATACGAGCAGTACTTC	CASSLDTYEQYF	NA	TRBV7-8	TRBJ2-7	NA
TGTGCCAGCAGCCCCATAGCGGGGGGCCCCTACGAGCAGTACTTC	CASSPIAGGPYEQYF	NA	TRBV9	TRBJ2-7	TRBD2
TGTGCCAGCAGTTTGGACAGGGGGAGGACCGGGGAGCTGTTTTTT	CASSLDRGRTGELFF	NA	TRBV27	TRBJ2-2	TRBD1
TGTGCCAGCAGCTTAGCCGGGACTAATGGCGATGAGCAGTTCTTC	CASSLAGTNGDEQFF	once	TRBV11-2	TRBJ2-1	TRBD2
TGTGCCAGCAGCTCCACAGGGGTGCGAAACACCATATATTTT	CASSSTGVRNTIYF	NA	TRBV9	TRBJ1-3	TRBD1
TGCGCCAGCAGCCCATCCCAGAACACTGAAGCTTTCTTT	CASSPSQNTEAFF	NA	TRBV10-1	TRBJ1-1	NA
TGTGCCAGCAGTCGTTATAGCGGGGGGTTCGATGAGCAGTTCTTC	CASSRYSGGFDEQFF	few	TRBV7-3	TRBJ2-1	TRBD2
TGTGCCAGCAATTTACAGGGGAAACCCCTCCACTTT	CASNLQGKPLHF	NA	TRBV25-1	TRBJ1-6	TRBD1
TGTGCCAGCATTAACAGGGGTACCGGGGAGCTGTTTTTT	CASINRGTGELFF	NA	TRBV2	TRBJ2-2	TRBD1
TGTGCCAGCAGCGGGGGCCCCCTCTCCCATGGCTACACCTTC	CASSGGPLSHGYTF	NA	TRBV9	TRBJ1-2	NA
TGTGCCAGCAGCCTTGGTTGGGGACAGCTTGCGAACTATGGCTACACCTTC	CASSLGWGQLANYGYTF	NA	TRBV7-6	TRBJ1-2	TRBD1
TGTGCCAGCAGTTACTCGAGAGGGGGCGACACCGGGGAGCTGTTTTTT	CASSYSRGGDTGELFF	NA	TRBV6-5	TRBJ2-2	TRBD1
TGCGCCAGCAGCTTTAGCGGGGGAGACACCGGGGAGCTGTTTTTT	CASSFSGGDTGELFF	NA	TRBV5-1	TRBJ2-2	TRBD2
TGCAGCGTAGGGACAGACCTTTTAGGGAGTGGGCAGTACTTC	CSVGTDLLGSGQYF	NA	TRBV29-1	TRBJ2-7	TRBD1
TGTGCCAGTATGGGGGGACCCAACTATGGCTACACCTTC	CASMGGPNYGYTF	NA	TRBV19	TRBJ1-2	NA
TGTGCCAGCAGCGTAGAAGGTACCTGGAGTGCTGAAGCTTTCTTT	CASSVEGTWSAEAFF	NA	TRBV9	TRBJ1-1	NA
TGTGCCAGCAGCTTAGGCGCCTCGAGGGAGACCCAGTACTTC	CASSLGASRETQYF	NA	TRBV11-1	TRBJ2-5	NA
TGTGCCTGGAGCCTAAAGGACACACCAGGGAACACTGAAGCTTTCTTT	CAWSLKDTPGNTEAFF	NA	TRBV30	TRBJ1-1	NA
TGTGCCAGCAGCGTAGCGGGTCGGGAGGGCACTGAAGCTTTCTTT	CASSVAGREGTEAFF	NA	TRBV9	TRBJ1-1	NA
TGTGCCAGCAGTTCCTCCCGACTAGCGGAGGGGCACAAAAACATTCAGTACTTC	CASSSSRLAEGHKNIQYF	once	TRBV27	TRBJ2-4	TRBD2
TGTGCCAGCAGGGCCCGCAGGGATGACACTGAAGCTTTCTTT	CASRARRDDTEAFF	NA	TRBV2	TRBJ1-1	NA
TGTGCCAGCAGCGTAGGGGACACCCAAGAGACCCAGTACTTC	CASSVGDTQETQYF	NA	TRBV9	TRBJ2-5	NA
TGTGCCAGCAGCTTAGAAGACAGGGCGAACGGAAACACCATATATTTT	CASSLEDRANGNTIYF	NA	TRBV7-6	TRBJ1-3	TRBD1
TGTGCCAGCAGTTACTCGATGGCGGGCTTGGGTCAGCCCCAGCATTTT	CASSYSMAGLGQPQHF	NA	TRBV6-2/TRBV6-3	TRBJ1-5	NA
TGTGCCAGCCGGGGTGGGGGGACCTACGAGCAGTACTTC	CASRGGGTYEQYF	NA	TRBV6-5	TRBJ2-7	NA
TGTGCCAGCTCAGCAAAGGACAGGGATCACGAGCAGTACTTC	CASSAKDRDHEQYF	once	TRBV18	TRBJ2-7	TRBD1
TGCGCCAGCAGCTTGGGGACAGGGAAGTCCCGAACACTGAACACTGAAGCTTTCTTT	CASSLGTGKSRTLNTEAFF	NA	TRBV5-1	TRBJ1-1	TRBD1
TGCGCCAGCAGCCCCCGGGACAGAAACTACGAGCAGTACTTC	CASSPRDRNYEQYF	NA	TRBV5-1	TRBJ2-7	TRBD1
TGTGCCAGCAGCCCCCGACTGGTGGGAGAGACCCAGTACTTC	CASSPRLVGETQYF	NA	TRBV9	TRBJ2-5	NA
TGCAGCGTTGCCAGGGATAGCTATGGCTACACCTTC	CSVARDSYGYTF	NA	TRBV29-1	TRBJ1-2	NA
TGTGCCTGGGTTCGGCGGGGTGCTGATACGCAGTATTTT	CAWVRRGADTQYF	NA	TRBV30	TRBJ2-3	NA
TGTGCCAGCAAGACCGACAGGGCCTACAATGAGCAGTTCTTC	CASKTDRAYNEQFF	NA	TRBV2	TRBJ2-1	TRBD1
TGCGCCAGCAGCTTTGAACTAGTGAACAATGAGCAGTTCTTC	CASSFELVNNEQFF	NA	TRBV5-1	TRBJ2-1	NA
TGTGCCAGGGGGGGGACAACCTACAATGAGCAGTTCTTC	CARGGTTYNEQFF	NA	TRBV28	TRBJ2-1	NA
TGCGCCAGCAGCCGACCGGGACAGCTCACCGGGGAGCTGTTTTTT	CASSRPGQLTGELFF	NA	TRBV4-1	TRBJ2-2	TRBD1